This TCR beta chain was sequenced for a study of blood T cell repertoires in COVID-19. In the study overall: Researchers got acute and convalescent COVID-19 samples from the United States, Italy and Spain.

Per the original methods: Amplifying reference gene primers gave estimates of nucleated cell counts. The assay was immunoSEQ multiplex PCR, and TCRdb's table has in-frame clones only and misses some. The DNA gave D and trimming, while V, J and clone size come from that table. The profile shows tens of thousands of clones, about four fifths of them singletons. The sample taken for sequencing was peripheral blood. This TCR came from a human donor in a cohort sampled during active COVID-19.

The CDR3 DNA is TGTGCCAGCAGCTTGCAGGGGCCAAGGGATGGCTACACCTTC. Translating it yields CASSLQGPRDGYTF. The V call is TRBV5-4, the J call TRBJ1-2; tentatively, D is TRBD1 (6 bases). The CDR3 has 14 amino acids. CDR1 SGHNT and CDR2 YYREEE come from the germline V gene (reference sequence). The V gene lost 1 base and the J gene lost 6 bases, with 13 bases spanning the gap.